This passage covers 24 T cell receptor beta chains from one sample sequenced in a study of T-cell reconstitution after alpha-beta-depleted transplantation in children (dated by TCRdb to the mid-2010s). The protocol used for the library was PCR. Instrument used: Illumina HiSeq 2500. TCR libraries were prepared with molecular barcoding, using unique molecular identifiers to normalize TCRbeta repertoire quantification. TCRdb handled the public reads itself, with Q25 trimming in fastp and clone calling in MiXCR, and kept productive beta chains. A single entry per CDR3 protein holds the most common genes and DNA from its merged rows. This sample lists some 220,000 distinct CDR3 sequences; roughly 10% were detected once. About 6% of the sample lies in the top ten. The material sequenced was PBMCs from the stem cell graft donor, taken from the stem cell graft. These TCRs come from a human donor who donated a stem cell graft to a child with acute lymphoblastic leukemia.

Many counts were recorded for this clonotype. This sequence joins TRBV18 and TRBJ1-4; no reliable D call. V dropped 3 bases and J dropped 9 bases, with 17 bases sitting between them. CDR1 and CDR2 (germline): KGHSH, LQKENI. CDR3 length: 15 residues. The CDR3 is CASSPSHGVPKKLFF. CDR3 sequence (DNA): TGTGCCAGCTCACCGTCACACGGGGTCCCCAAAAAACTGTTTTTT. The whole variable domain, filled in from reference TRBV18 and TRBJ1-4, reads NAGVMQNPRHLVRRRGQEARLRCSPMKGHSHVYWYRQLPEEGLKFMVYLQKENIIDESGMPKERFSAEFPKEGPSILRIQQVVRGDSAAYFCASSPSHGVPKKLFFGSGTQLSVL.

This clonotype came up a few times. The chain has TRBV6-1 and TRBJ1-2; tentative D call: TRBD1 (5 bases). The V gene's germline CDR1 is MNHNS and CDR2 SASEGT. V was pared by 10 bases and J by 1 base, with 16 bases between. The CDR3 has 14 residues. CDR3 in amino acids: CATRTPRNNYGYTF. The CDR3 nucleotides are TGTGCCACCCGGACACCTCGGAATAACTATGGCTACACCTTC.

This clonotype was seen at least ten times. This rearrangement joins TRBV20-1 to TRBJ2-5, with 7 bases fitting TRBD1. Germline V gene data show CDR1 as DFQATT and CDR2 as SNEGSKA (reference sequence). This CDR3 is 14 amino acids long. V shed 5 bases and J 4 bases; nucleotides not matched to a gene: 10. CDR3 region: CSASRTGPSETQYF. As DNA, the CDR3 is TGCAGTGCTTCCCGGACAGGACCCTCAGAGACCCAGTACTTC.

This clonotype turned up a few times. This CDR3 reads CASSASWTARQPQHF. CDR3 bases: TGTGCCAGCAGTGCCAGTTGGACAGCTCGGCAGCCCCAGCATTTT. V gene TRBV27 combines with J gene TRBJ1-5, with D tentatively TRBD1 (6 bases). V lost 5 bases and J 7 bases, leaving 18 bases between the germline ends. This CDR3 spans 15 amino acids. Germline values: CDR1 MNHEY, CDR2 SMNVEV (reference sequence).

This chain uses TRBV12-3 or TRBV12-4 with TRBJ1-2, with a weak D call TRBD1 (5 bases). Trimming took off 5 bases at V and 8 bases at J, with 15 bases between the two ends. The CDR3 has 13 residues. CDR3: CASSRPGVPGYTF. DNA of the CDR3: TGTGCCAGCAGTCGACCGGGGGTGCCGGGCTACACCTTC.

At least ten counts were recorded for this clonotype. The chain is built from TRBV5-1 and TRBJ1-4, with a tentative D call TRBD1 (5 bases). V gave up 0 bases and J gave up 4 bases, with 10 bases separating them. CDR3 length equals 15 residues. CDR1 and CDR2 from the germline V gene are SGHRS and YFSETQ. The CDR3 sequence is CASSLAAGHNEKLFF. CDR3 coding DNA: TGCGCCAGCAGCTTGGCTGCAGGGCATAATGAAAAACTGTTTTTT.

This clonotype has a count of ten or more. J is TRBJ2-5 and V is TRBV20-1; D remains unclear. Trimming left V 3 bases short and J 0 bases short, with 14 bases between. There are 15 residues in the CDR3. Germline CDR1 is DFQATT and CDR2 is SNEGSKA (reference sequence). The DNA for the CDR3 is TGCAGTGCTAGCCCCGGGCTAGTAGACCAAGAGACCCAGTACTTC. This translates into CSASPGLVDQETQYF.

This clonotype came up a few times. This chain connects TRBV10-3 to TRBJ2-1; 15 bases agree with TRBD2. J gave up 2 bases and V 4 bases, and 9 bases lay outside the gene matches. CDR1 and CDR2 from the germline V gene are ENHRY and SYGVKD. The CDR3 length is 19 residues. Here the CDR3 reads CAISVPGLAGGLPYNEQFF. As DNA, the CDR3 is TGTGCCATCAGTGTTCCCGGACTAGCGGGGGGGCTACCCTACAATGAGCAGTTCTTC.

This clonotype was observed a handful of times. The gene calls are TRBV12-3 or TRBV12-4 and TRBJ1-1; D unclear. The CDR3 is made up of 14 amino acids. V was shortened by 5 bases and J by 0 bases, with 10 bases between the two germline ends. CDR3 nucleotide sequence: TGTGCCAGCAGTCGTCCTTTAATGAACACTGAAGCTTTCTTT. Its translation is CASSRPLMNTEAFF.

This clonotype showed up many times. The chain joins TRBV27 to TRBJ2-7; TRBD1 matches at 7 bases. The CDR3 is 14 residues long. J was trimmed by 1 base and V by 5 bases; bases with no gene match: 5. The germline CDR1 and CDR2 sequences are MNHEY and SMNVEV (reference sequence). The DNA of the CDR3 is TGTGCCAGCAGTGCCTGGGACAGATCCTACGAGCAGTACTTC. Its translation is CASSAWDRSYEQYF.

The table lists this clonotype with a few counts. The gene calls are TRBV28 and TRBJ1-2; no definite D call. There are 14 residues in the CDR3. The V end was cut by 3 bases, the J end by 2 bases, with 10 bases between. Germline CDR1 MDHEN, CDR2 SYDVKM. In DNA, the CDR3 is TGTGCCAGCAGTTTTGACGGAAGGAACTATGGCTACACCTTC. It translates to CASSFDGRNYGYTF.

This rearrangement joins TRBV7-6 to TRBJ2-7; D remains unclear. CDR1 and CDR2 from the germline V gene are SGHVS and FNYEAQ. Trimming took off 11 bases at V and 4 bases at J, with 12 bases between the two ends. The CDR3 is 11 residues long. DNA for the CDR3: TGTGCCGTAGGGAATCTATACGAGCAGTACTTC. It encodes CAVGNLYEQYF.

The V gene is TRBV6-2 or TRBV6-3, the J gene TRBJ2-3, with 9 bases identical to TRBD2. From germline, CDR1 is MNHEY and CDR2 SVGEGT. Trimming removed 5 bases from V and 5 bases from J; junction bases left unmatched: 8. CDR3 length equals 15 residues. This CDR3 reads CASSRAGGQLDTQYF. The CDR3 DNA follows: TGTGCCAGCAGTCGAGCGGGGGGCCAATTAGATACGCAGTATTTT.

The table lists this clonotype with a few counts. The V call is TRBV5-6, the J call TRBJ1-3; D perhaps matches TRBD1 (6 bases). CDR1 is SGHDT, CDR2 YYEEEE, per germline. The CDR3 is 16 amino acids. Trimming removed 5 bases from V and 4 bases from J, with 19 bases in between. The chain's CDR3 is CASRSRGTPEGNTIYF. The CDR3, as DNA: TGTGCCAGCAGAAGTAGGGGGACGCCCGAAGGAAACACCATATATTTT. The whole variable domain, filled in from reference TRBV5-6 and TRBJ1-3, reads DAGVTQSPTHLIKTRGQQVTLRCSPKSGHDTVSWYQQALGQGPQFIFQYYEEEERQRGNFPDRFSGHQFPNYSSELNVNALLLGDSALYLCASRSRGTPEGNTIYFGEGSWLTVV.

The chain employs TRBV19 and TRBJ1-1, with 7 bases matching TRBD1. CDR1 LNHDA and CDR2 SQIVND come from the germline V gene (reference sequence). The length of the CDR3 is 14 residues. V lost 5 bases, J lost 0 bases, and 3 bases stayed unmatched. CDR3 coding DNA: TGTGCCAGTAGTCAGGGACAGATGAACACTGAAGCTTTCTTT. It codes for CASSQGQMNTEAFF.

This clonotype has ten or more counts. This rearrangement joins TRBV7-9 to TRBJ1-2, with D perhaps matching TRBD1 (5 bases). Trimming left V 1 base short and J 6 bases short, with 9 bases between. Germline assignment: CDR1 SEHNR and CDR2 FQNEAQ (reference sequence). The CDR3 is 13 amino acids. Written as DNA, the CDR3 is TGTGCCAGCAGCTTAGGGACACGGAATGGCTACACCTTC. Translation: CASSLGTRNGYTF.

The chain combines TRBV12-5 with TRBJ2-3; TRBD2 agrees at 8 bases. V was pared by 2 bases and J by 4 bases, with 11 bases of the junction left unmatched. The CDR3 sequence is 17 residues long. Looked up from germline, CDR1 is LGHNT and CDR2 is FRNRAP. CDR3 nucleotides: TGTGCTAGTGGTTTGCCTCCCGGGACTAGGAACTCAGATACGCAGTATTTT. Protein sequence: CASGLPPGTRNSDTQYF.

The chain uses TRBV7-9 and TRBJ1-6; 7 bases line up with TRBD1. Per the germline V gene, CDR1 is SEHNR and CDR2 is FQNEAQ (reference sequence). This CDR3 region has 15 residues. The J segment lost 7 bases and the V segment lost 5 bases, leaving 8 bases of the junction unmatched. CDR3 nucleotides: TGTGCCAGCAGCCCTCCTGACAGGGAAAATTCACCCCTCCACTTT. Its protein is CASSPPDRENSPLHF.

This clonotype was seen a few times. The CDR3: CSARMMGELNTEAFF. The CDR3 DNA is TGCAGTGCTAGAATGATGGGGGAACTGAACACTGAAGCTTTCTTT. The chain carries TRBV20-1 and TRBJ1-1, with D possibly matching TRBD1 (5 bases). Between the trimmed V and J ends, which lost 2 bases and 0 bases, there was a span of 13 bases. CDR1 and CDR2 from the germline V gene are DFQATT and SNEGSKA (reference sequence). CDR3 length: 15 residues.

The CDR3 sequence: CASSYSKGARSYNEQFF. CDR3 coding DNA: TGTGCCAGCAGTTACTCGAAAGGCGCCCGCTCCTACAATGAGCAGTTCTTC. The chain has TRBV6-2 or TRBV6-3 and TRBJ2-1; D is ambiguous. Deletions cut 0 bases from V and 0 bases from J, with 12 bases between. CDR1 and CDR2 (germline): MNHEY, SVGEGT. The CDR3 length is 17 residues.

This clonotype was seen only a few times. The genes are TRBV5-5 and TRBJ1-3; D unresolved. Trimming pared 0 bases from V and 4 bases from J, leaving 11 bases between. CDR3 length equals 15 residues. Germline assignment: CDR1 SGHKS and CDR2 YYEKEE (reference sequence). CDR3 coding DNA: TGTGCCAGCAGCTTGGATGTTGTCTGGGGAAACACCATATATTTT. Its translation is CASSLDVVWGNTIYF.

The J gene is TRBJ1-5, the V gene TRBV6-1; D unclear. Germline-derived CDR1 and CDR2 are MNHNS and SASEGT. V was pared by 6 bases and J by 2 bases, with 14 bases between. This CDR3 comprises 15 residues. This chain's CDR3 is CASREGTVGNQPQHF. CDR3 DNA sequence: TGTGCCAGCAGAGAGGGCACGGTAGGCAATCAGCCCCAGCATTTT.

This clonotype was seen repeatedly, ten times or more. J is TRBJ1-1 and V is TRBV12-3 or TRBV12-4; unclear D gene. V lost 6 bases and J 6 bases, leaving 11 bases between the germline ends. This CDR3 has 12 amino acids. The CDR3 loop reads CASSGGMSEAFF. DNA of the CDR3: TGTGCCAGCAGCGGTGGGATGTCTGAAGCTTTCTTT.

This clonotype came up a few times. This chain connects TRBV6-1 to TRBJ1-2; 8 bases fit TRBD1. This CDR3 contains 16 residues. In germline, CDR1 is MNHNS, CDR2 SASEGT. The J segment lost 2 bases and the V segment lost 4 bases, leaving 9 bases of the junction unmatched. Here the CDR3 reads CASSGPGQDQNYGYTF. CDR3 sequence (DNA): TGTGCCAGCAGTGGCCCGGGACAGGACCAGAACTATGGCTACACCTTC.